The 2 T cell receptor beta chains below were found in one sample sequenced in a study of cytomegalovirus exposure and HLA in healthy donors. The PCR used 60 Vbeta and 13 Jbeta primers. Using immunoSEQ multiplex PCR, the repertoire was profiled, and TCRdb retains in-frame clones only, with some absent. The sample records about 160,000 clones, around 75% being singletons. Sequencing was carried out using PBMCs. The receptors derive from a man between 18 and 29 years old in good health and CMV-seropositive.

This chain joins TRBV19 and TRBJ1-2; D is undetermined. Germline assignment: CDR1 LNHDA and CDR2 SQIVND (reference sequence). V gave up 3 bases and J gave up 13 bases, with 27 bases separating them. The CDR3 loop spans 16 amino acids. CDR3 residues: CASSIGGQLGLMAGTF. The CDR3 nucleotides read TGTGCCAGTAGTATTGGTGGGCAGCTTGGCCTTATGGCTGGCACCTTC.

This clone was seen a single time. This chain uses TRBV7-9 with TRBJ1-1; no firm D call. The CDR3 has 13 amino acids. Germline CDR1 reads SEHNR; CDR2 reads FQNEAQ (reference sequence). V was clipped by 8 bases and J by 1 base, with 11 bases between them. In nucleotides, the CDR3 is TGTGCCAGCGGCGGAGGGAAGAACACTGAAGCTTTCTTT. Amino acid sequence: CASGGGKNTEAFF.